This T cell receptor (beta chain) is drawn from a study of T cell repertoires in cytomegalovirus infection. Study-level findings and limits: Clonotype analysis showed dominance of the ex vivo response by HLA-C-restricted CMV-specific TCR beta clonotypes.

This CDR3 is built from 16 residues. Germline CDR1 SGHVS, CDR2 FNYEAQ. V dropped 7 bases and J dropped 1; count of bases not matched to a gene: 9. This clonotype was observed at least ten times. Its target is not known. TCRdb re-called the reads through MiXCR, storing one row per CDR3 protein. The data hold about 98,000 distinct CDR3 sequences, with 15% to 20% observed a single time. The receptor was isolated from a human donor in good health (CMV status not recorded). Some clones in this sample may be carry-over from other donors' samples. Sequences were obtained from PBMCs. The chain carries TRBV7-6 and TRBJ2-2; 7 bases agree with TRBD1. The CDR3 protein is CASKERQGVNTGELFF. The CDR3 DNA reads as TGTGCCAGCAAAGAGAGACAGGGAGTGAACACCGGGGAGCTGTTTTTT.